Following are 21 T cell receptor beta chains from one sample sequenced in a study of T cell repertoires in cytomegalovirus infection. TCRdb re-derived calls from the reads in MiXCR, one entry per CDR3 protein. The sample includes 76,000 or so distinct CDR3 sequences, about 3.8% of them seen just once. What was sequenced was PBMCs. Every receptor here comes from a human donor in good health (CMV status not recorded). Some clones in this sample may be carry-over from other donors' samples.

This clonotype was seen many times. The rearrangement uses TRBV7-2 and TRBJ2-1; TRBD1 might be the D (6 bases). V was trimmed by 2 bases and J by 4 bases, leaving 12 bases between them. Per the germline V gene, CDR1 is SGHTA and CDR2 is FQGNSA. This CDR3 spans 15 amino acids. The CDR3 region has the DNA TGTGCCAGCAGCTTAAAGTTCAGGGGATACAATGAGCAGTTCTTC. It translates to CASSLKFRGYNEQFF.

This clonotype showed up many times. The DNA of the CDR3 is TGTGCCAGCAGCGAGGACACCACAGATACGCAGTATTTT. Residues: CASSEDTTDTQYF. The rearrangement links TRBV5-4 to TRBJ2-3, with a tentative D call TRBD1 (5 bases). This CDR3 has 13 amino acids. The germline CDR1 and CDR2 sequences are SGHNT and YYREEE (reference sequence). Deletions cut 4 bases from V and 2 bases from J, with 8 bases between. Combining the CDR3 with reference TRBV5-4 and TRBJ2-3 gives the whole variable domain ETGVTQSPTHLIKTRGQQVTLRCSSQSGHNTVSWYQQALGQGPQFIFQYYREEENGRGNFPPRFSGLQFPNYSSELNVNALELDDSALYLCASSEDTTDTQYFGPGTRLTVL.

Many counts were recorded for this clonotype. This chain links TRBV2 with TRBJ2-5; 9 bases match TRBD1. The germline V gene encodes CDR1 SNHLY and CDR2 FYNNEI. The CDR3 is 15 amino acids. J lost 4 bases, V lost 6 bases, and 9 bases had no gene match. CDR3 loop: CASSLGQGKTETQYF. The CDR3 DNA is TGTGCCAGCAGCCTTGGACAGGGGAAGACAGAGACCCAGTACTTC.

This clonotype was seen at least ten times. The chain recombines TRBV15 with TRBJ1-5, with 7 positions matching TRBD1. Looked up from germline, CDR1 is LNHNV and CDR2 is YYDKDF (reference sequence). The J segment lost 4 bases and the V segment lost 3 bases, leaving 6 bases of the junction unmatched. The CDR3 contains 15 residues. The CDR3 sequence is CATSSAGQFNQPQHF. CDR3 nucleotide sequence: TGTGCCACCAGCAGCGCGGGACAGTTTAATCAGCCCCAGCATTTT.

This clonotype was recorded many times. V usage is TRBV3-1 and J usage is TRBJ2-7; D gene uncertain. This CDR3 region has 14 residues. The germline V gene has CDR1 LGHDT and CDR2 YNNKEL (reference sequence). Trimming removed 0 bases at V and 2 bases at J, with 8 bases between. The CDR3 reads CASSQEGKTYEQYF. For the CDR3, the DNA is TGTGCCAGCAGCCAAGAGGGCAAGACCTACGAGCAGTACTTC.

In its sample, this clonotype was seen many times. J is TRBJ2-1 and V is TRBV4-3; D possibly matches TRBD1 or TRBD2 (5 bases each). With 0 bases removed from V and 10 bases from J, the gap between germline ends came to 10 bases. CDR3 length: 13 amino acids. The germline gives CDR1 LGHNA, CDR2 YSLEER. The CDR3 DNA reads TGCGCCAGCAGCCAAGATAGGTGGGGGGAGCAGTTCTTC. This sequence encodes CASSQDRWGEQFF.

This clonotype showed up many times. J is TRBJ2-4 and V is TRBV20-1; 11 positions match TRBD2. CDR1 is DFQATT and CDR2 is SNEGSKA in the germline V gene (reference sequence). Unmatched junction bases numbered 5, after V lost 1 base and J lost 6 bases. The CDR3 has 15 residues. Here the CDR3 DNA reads TGCAGTGCTAGAGTACTAGCGGGGGCCGGAAACATTCAGTACTTC. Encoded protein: CSARVLAGAGNIQYF.

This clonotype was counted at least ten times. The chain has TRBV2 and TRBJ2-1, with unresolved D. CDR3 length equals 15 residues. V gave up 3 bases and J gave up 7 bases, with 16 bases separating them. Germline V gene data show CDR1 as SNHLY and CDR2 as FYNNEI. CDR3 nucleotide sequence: TGTGCCAGCAGTGATCTGGGAATGGAAGCAAATGAGCAGTTCTTC. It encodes CASSDLGMEANEQFF.

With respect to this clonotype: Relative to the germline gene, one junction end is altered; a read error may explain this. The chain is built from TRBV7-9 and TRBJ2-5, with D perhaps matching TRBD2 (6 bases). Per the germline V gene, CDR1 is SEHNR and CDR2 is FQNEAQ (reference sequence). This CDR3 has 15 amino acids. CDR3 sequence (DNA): TGTCCCAGCAGCTTAGCGGTGGGGTACCAAGAGACCCAGTATTTC. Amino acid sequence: CPSSLAVGYQETQYF.

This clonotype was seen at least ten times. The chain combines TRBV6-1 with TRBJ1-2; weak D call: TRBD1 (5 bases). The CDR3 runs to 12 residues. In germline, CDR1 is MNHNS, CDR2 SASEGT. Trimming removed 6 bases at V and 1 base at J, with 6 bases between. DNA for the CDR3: TGTGCCAGCAGCAGGGTTAACTATGGCTACACCTTC. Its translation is CASSRVNYGYTF.

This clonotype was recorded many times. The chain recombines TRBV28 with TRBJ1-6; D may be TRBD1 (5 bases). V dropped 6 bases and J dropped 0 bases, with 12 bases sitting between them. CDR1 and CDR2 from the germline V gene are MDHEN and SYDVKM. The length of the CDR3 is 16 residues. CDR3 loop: CASREEGSSYNSPLHF. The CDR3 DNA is TGTGCCAGCAGAGAAGAGGGGAGCTCCTATAATTCACCCCTCCACTTT. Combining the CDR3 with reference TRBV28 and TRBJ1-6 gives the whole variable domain DVKVTQSSRYLVKRTGEKVFLECVQDMDHENMFWYRQDPGLGLRLIYFSYDVKMKEKGDIPEGYSVSREKKERFSLILESASTNQTSMYLCASREEGSSYNSPLHFGNGTRLTVT.

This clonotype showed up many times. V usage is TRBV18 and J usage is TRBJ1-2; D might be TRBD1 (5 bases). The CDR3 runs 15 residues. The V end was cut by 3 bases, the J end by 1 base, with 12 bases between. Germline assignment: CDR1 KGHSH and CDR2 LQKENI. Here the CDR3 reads CASSPRTDNNYGYTF. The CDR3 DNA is TGTGCCAGCTCACCCCGGACGGACAATAACTATGGCTACACCTTC. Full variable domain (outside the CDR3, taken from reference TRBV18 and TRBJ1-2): NAGVMQNPRHLVRRRGQEARLRCSPMKGHSHVYWYRQLPEEGLKFMVYLQKENIIDESGMPKERFSAEFPKEGPSILRIQQVVRGDSAAYFCASSPRTDNNYGYTFGSGTRLTVV.

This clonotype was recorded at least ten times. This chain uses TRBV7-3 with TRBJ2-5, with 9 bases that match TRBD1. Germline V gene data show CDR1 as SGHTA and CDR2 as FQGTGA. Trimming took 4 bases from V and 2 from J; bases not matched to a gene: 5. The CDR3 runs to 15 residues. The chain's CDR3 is CASSSGQGGQETQYF. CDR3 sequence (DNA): TGTGCCAGCAGCTCGGGACAGGGAGGACAAGAGACCCAGTACTTC.

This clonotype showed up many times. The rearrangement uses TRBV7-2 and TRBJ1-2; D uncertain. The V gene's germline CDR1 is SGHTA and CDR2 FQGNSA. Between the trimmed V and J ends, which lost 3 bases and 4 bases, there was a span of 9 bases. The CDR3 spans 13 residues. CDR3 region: CASSFSPFYGYTF. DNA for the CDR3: TGTGCCAGCAGCTTTTCCCCTTTCTATGGCTACACCTTC.

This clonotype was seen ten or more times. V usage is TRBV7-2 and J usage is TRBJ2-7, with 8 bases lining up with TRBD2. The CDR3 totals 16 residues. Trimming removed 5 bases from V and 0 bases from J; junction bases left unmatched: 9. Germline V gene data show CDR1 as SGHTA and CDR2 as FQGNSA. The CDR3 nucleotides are TGTGCCAGCAGCATAATGAGCGGGGGAACCTCCTACGAGCAGTACTTC. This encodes CASSIMSGGTSYEQYF.

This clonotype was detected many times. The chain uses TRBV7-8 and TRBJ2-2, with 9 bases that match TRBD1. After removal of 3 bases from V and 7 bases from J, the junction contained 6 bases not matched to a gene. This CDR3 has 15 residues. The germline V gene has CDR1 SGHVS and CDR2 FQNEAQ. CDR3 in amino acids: CASSFGTGIHGELFF. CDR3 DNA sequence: TGTGCCAGCAGCTTCGGGACAGGGATCCACGGGGAGCTGTTTTTT.

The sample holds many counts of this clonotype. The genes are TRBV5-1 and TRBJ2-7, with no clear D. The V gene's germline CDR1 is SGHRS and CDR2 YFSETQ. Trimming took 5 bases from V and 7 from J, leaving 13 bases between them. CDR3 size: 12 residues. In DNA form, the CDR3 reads TGCGCCAGCAGAGAGGCGGACGGGGAGCAGTACTTC. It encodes CASREADGEQYF.

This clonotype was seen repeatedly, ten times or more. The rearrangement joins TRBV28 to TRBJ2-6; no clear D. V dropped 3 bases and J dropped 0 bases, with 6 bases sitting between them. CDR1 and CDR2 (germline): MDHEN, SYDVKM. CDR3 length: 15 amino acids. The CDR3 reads CASSLGFSGANVLTF. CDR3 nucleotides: TGTGCCAGCAGTTTGGGATTCTCTGGGGCCAACGTCCTGACTTTC.

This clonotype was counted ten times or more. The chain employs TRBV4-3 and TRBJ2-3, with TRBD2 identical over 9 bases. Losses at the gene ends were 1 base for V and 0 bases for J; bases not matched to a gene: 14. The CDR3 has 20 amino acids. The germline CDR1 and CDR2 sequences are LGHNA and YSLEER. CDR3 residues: CASSQVFVSGGVSSTDTQYF. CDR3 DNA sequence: TGCGCCAGCAGCCAAGTTTTCGTTAGCGGGGGAGTATCTAGCACAGATACGCAGTATTTT.

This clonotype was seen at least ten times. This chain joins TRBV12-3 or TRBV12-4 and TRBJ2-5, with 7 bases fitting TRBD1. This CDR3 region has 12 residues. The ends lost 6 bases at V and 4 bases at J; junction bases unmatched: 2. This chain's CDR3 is CASSRDRETQYF. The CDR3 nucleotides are TGTGCCAGCAGCAGGGACAGAGAGACCCAGTACTTC.

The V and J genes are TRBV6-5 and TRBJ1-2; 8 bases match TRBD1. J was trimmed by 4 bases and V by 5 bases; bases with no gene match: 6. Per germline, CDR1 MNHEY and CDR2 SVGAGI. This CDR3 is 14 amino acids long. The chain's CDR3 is CASSLDRDFYGYTF. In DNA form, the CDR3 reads TGTGCCAGCAGTCTGGACAGGGACTTCTATGGCTACACCTTC.